Each of the 10 T cell receptor beta chains below was sequenced from the same sample in a study of CD8 T cells in ankylosing spondylitis. Study conclusions and caveats: Characteristic, it appeared, of ankylosing spondylitis blood was a TCR beta motif of fewer than 10 highly homologous variants.

TCRdb re-called the 5' RACE reads through MiXCR, storing one row per CDR3 protein. The data show approximately 400,000 distinct CDR3 sequences, 20% to 30% seen once. Which antigens these TCRs recognize remains unknown. The sequencing sample was made of blood, either unsorted or a sorted T cell fraction (not recorded which). These receptors originate from a male donor with ankylosing spondylitis.

The V and J genes are TRBV20-1 and TRBJ2-7, with 8 bases that match TRBD2. The CDR3 spans 15 residues. With V trimmed by 4 bases and J by 2 bases, 10 bases remained unmatched. The V gene's germline CDR1 is DFQATT and CDR2 SNEGSKA (reference sequence). CDR3 coding DNA: TGCAGTGCTACCGATTCCGGACTAGCCCCCTACGAGCAGTACTTC. As protein: CSATDSGLAPYEQYF.

This clonotype has more than one count but fewer than ten. The chain is built from TRBV7-8 and TRBJ2-3, with 10 bases fitting TRBD1. The CDR3 sequence is 17 residues long. The germline gives CDR1 SGHVS, CDR2 FQNEAQ. With V trimmed by 5 bases and J by 2 bases, 10 bases remained unmatched. CDR3: CASSQLIGQGDTDTQYF. The CDR3 DNA follows: TGTGCCAGCAGCCAGTTGATAGGACAGGGGGACACAGATACGCAGTATTTT.

The rearrangement joins TRBV7-2 to TRBJ2-5, with D perhaps matching TRBD2 (5 bases). Trimming cost V 1 base and J 3 bases, with 15 bases left between them. The CDR3 length is 16 residues. Germline assignment: CDR1 SGHTA and CDR2 FQGNSA. CDR3 loop: CASSLGLLATKETQYF. DNA for the CDR3: TGTGCCAGCAGCTTAGGTCTCCTAGCCACTAAAGAGACCCAGTACTTC. Full variable domain (outside the CDR3, taken from reference TRBV7-2 and TRBJ2-5): GAGVSQSPSNKVTEKGKDVELRCDPISGHTALYWYRQSLGQGLEFLIYFQGNSAPDKSGLPSDRFSAERTGGSVSTLTIQRTQQEDSAVYLCASSLGLLATKETQYFGPGTRLLVL.

This chain joins TRBV7-2 and TRBJ1-4, with D possibly being TRBD1 (5 bases). This CDR3 contains 13 residues. Trimming stripped 8 bases from V and 5 bases from J, with 12 bases between. In germline, CDR1 is SGHTA, CDR2 FQGNSA. The CDR3 reads CASGRARNEKLFF. The CDR3 DNA is TGTGCCAGCGGCAGGGCGAGAAATGAAAAACTGTTTTTT.

The chain carries TRBV9 and TRBJ1-1; no reliable D call. CDR3 length equals 12 residues. Trimming took off 6 bases at V and 4 bases at J, with 10 bases between the two ends. Germline CDR1 SGDLS, CDR2 YYNGEE. The DNA for the CDR3 is TGTGCCAGCAATTCACACCTCACTGAAGCTTTCTTT. Translation: CASNSHLTEAFF.

This chain uses TRBV5-1 with TRBJ1-1; no clear D gene. CDR1 and CDR2 (germline): SGHRS, YFSETQ. With 3 bases removed from V and 7 bases from J, the gap between germline ends came to 13 bases. This CDR3 is 13 amino acids long. The chain's CDR3 is CASSSTVVGEAFF. In nucleotides, the CDR3 is TGCGCCAGCAGCTCTACAGTTGTCGGTGAAGCTTTCTTT.

The chain recombines TRBV6-4 with TRBJ2-3; possibly TRBD1 for D (5 bases). This CDR3 contains 15 residues. The germline CDR1 and CDR2 sequences are MRHNA and SNTAGT. Between the trimmed V and J ends, which lost 4 bases and 4 bases, there was a span of 15 bases. CDR3 amino acids: CASSVYGASSDTQYF. CDR3 bases: TGTGCCAGCAGTGTCTATGGGGCTTCGTCAGATACGCAGTATTTT.

The table lists this clonotype with a few counts. This chain links TRBV20-1 with TRBJ1-2; TRBD1 is a possible D gene (5 bases). Germline values: CDR1 DFQATT, CDR2 SNEGSKA (reference sequence). Between the trimmed V and J ends, which lost 0 bases and 4 bases, there was a span of 15 bases. The CDR3 contains 15 residues. The CDR3 is CSARDRRGAGYGYTF. As DNA, the CDR3 is TGCAGTGCTAGAGATCGGAGGGGCGCGGGCTATGGCTACACCTTC.

This clonotype is categorized as medium-sized. The chain employs TRBV29-1 and TRBJ1-1; D not resolved. The CDR3 length is 11 residues. CDR1 is SQVTM, CDR2 ANQGSEA, per germline. V lost 7 bases to trimming and J lost 3 bases, with 9 bases between them. The CDR3 loop is CSANLHTEAFF. CDR3 nucleotides: TGCAGCGCTAACCTTCACACTGAAGCTTTCTTT.

The chain has TRBV6-2 or TRBV6-3 and TRBJ1-5; D is possibly TRBD1 (6 bases). CDR3 size: 14 residues. Germline V gene data show CDR1 as MNHEY and CDR2 as SVGEGT. V dropped 6 bases and J dropped 6 bases, with 15 bases sitting between them. The CDR3 protein is CASSRQALGQPQHF. Written as DNA, the CDR3 is TGTGCCAGCAGCCGACAGGCCTTGGGTCAGCCCCAGCATTTT.